The 14 T cell receptor beta chains listed next were all sequenced from one sample in a study of T cells in Graves' hyperthyroidism and ophthalmopathy. The source material, RNA transcripts, was used to amplify TCR beta CDR3 regions. Using the HTBI primer set, a first-round RT-PCR was run on the TCR CDR3. From the multiplex PCR reads, TCRdb called clonotypes with MiXCR, one entry per CDR3 protein. Here the sample spans some 570,000 distinct CDR3 sequences, 17% being singletons. Input material: blood. The source of these receptors is a woman aged 18-29 years with Graves' ophthalmopathy.

This clonotype came up many times. V gene TRBV5-1 combines with J gene TRBJ2-7; the match to TRBD1 covers 8 bases. Germline CDR1 SGHRS, CDR2 YFSETQ. V was pared by 4 bases and J by 5 bases, with 5 bases of the junction left unmatched. The CDR3 is 13 residues long. For the CDR3, the DNA is TGCGCCAGCAGCCGGACAGGGCTCGACGAGCAGTACTTC. Encoded protein: CASSRTGLDEQYF.

The chain combines TRBV12-3 or TRBV12-4 with TRBJ1-3, with a weak D call TRBD1 (6 bases). V lost 5 bases to trimming and J lost 8 bases, with 10 bases between them. This CDR3 spans 12 amino acids. Written as DNA, the CDR3 is TGTGCCAGCAGTAGGACAGAGGACACCATATATTTT. Amino acid sequence: CASSRTEDTIYF.

V usage is TRBV2 and J usage is TRBJ2-5; D may be TRBD1 (6 bases). Germline assignment: CDR1 SNHLY and CDR2 FYNNEI. This CDR3 contains 14 residues. With 2 bases removed from V and 5 bases from J, the gap between germline ends came to 12 bases. The CDR3 nucleotides are TGTGCCAGCAGTGAACAGGGGCACGCGGAGACCCAGTACTTC. Protein: CASSEQGHAETQYF.

The rearrangement links TRBV20-1 to TRBJ2-4, with D hard to call. The CDR3 sequence is 12 residues long. V lost 0 bases to trimming and J lost 6 bases, with 6 bases between them. Germline lookup yields CDR1 DFQATT and CDR2 SNEGSKA (reference sequence). In nucleotides, the CDR3 is TGCAGTGCTAGAGAGCCTGGAAACATTCAGTACTTC. Translation gives CSAREPGNIQYF.

This clonotype showed up many times. V and J are TRBV27 and TRBJ2-2; 7 bases fit TRBD2. The V segment lost 8 bases and the J segment 3 bases; nucleotides outside the gene matches: 6. The CDR3 sequence is 14 residues long. The germline V gene encodes CDR1 MNHEY and CDR2 SMNVEV (reference sequence). The CDR3 DNA follows: TGTGCCAGCTCATCGGGAGGTTACACCGGGGAGCTGTTTTTT. Residues: CASSSGGYTGELFF.

This clonotype was found a few times. The genes are TRBV28 and TRBJ2-2; D gene unclear. The CDR3 totals 14 residues. With 2 bases removed from V and 1 base from J, the gap between germline ends came to 5 bases. Germline assignment: CDR1 MDHEN and CDR2 SYDVKM. The CDR3 DNA sequence: TGTGCCAGCAGTTTAAGCATGAACACCGGGGAGCTGTTTTTT. It translates to CASSLSMNTGELFF.

This sequence joins TRBV27 and TRBJ2-7, with D unclear. The ends were cut back, 5 bases at V and 3 bases at J, with 11 bases in the middle. Per the germline V gene, CDR1 is MNHEY and CDR2 is SMNVEV (reference sequence). There are 13 residues in the CDR3. CDR3 sequence reads: CASSDGELYEQYF. The CDR3, as DNA: TGTGCCAGCAGTGATGGAGAGCTCTACGAGCAGTACTTC.

This clonotype was detected a few times. The final CDR3 position lacks the conserved phenylalanine or tryptophan, pointing to a likely read error. The chain uses TRBV5-1 and TRBJ1-1; perhaps TRBD1 as D (5 bases). The germline CDR1 and CDR2 sequences are SGHRS and YFSETQ. This CDR3 is built from 16 residues. The V and J ends lost 0 bases and 0 bases respectively, with 12 bases between them. The DNA for the CDR3 is TGCGCCAGCAGCTTGGATGGGCGGGGGATGAACACTGAAGCTTTCTCT. This translates into CASSLDGRGMNTEAFS.

This clonotype showed up just once. The chain links TRBV2 to TRBJ2-5; 14 bases align to TRBD2. V lost 2 bases to trimming and J lost 2 bases; unmatched junction nucleotides: 4. CDR1 is SNHLY, CDR2 FYNNEI, per germline. The CDR3 contains 17 residues. CDR3 sequence (DNA): TGTGCCAGCAGTGAAAGGGGACTAGCGGGAGAACAAGAGACCCAGTACTTC. Translated, it gives CASSERGLAGEQETQYF.

Ten or more counts support this clonotype. The chain joins TRBV6-2 or TRBV6-3 to TRBJ2-1, with D hard to call. The CDR3 extends over 13 amino acids. CDR1 is MNHEY, CDR2 SVGEGT, per germline. The V and J ends lost 0 bases and 6 bases respectively, with 6 bases between them. The CDR3 DNA sequence: TGTGCCAGCAGTTACTCTAAAGGCAATGAGCAGTTCTTC. Amino acids: CASSYSKGNEQFF.

This clonotype was recorded a few times. The J gene is TRBJ1-5, the V gene TRBV5-1, with D possibly matching TRBD1 (5 bases). This CDR3 region has 16 residues. Germline CDR1 reads SGHRS; CDR2 reads YFSETQ. V was cut by 3 bases and J by 1 base, with 14 bases left in between. CDR3 in DNA: TGCGCCAGCAGCTCCACCAGGGAGTTCAGCAATCAGCCCCAGCATTTT. It translates to CASSSTREFSNQPQHF.

Concerning this clonotype itself: This may stem from a read error, because a much larger clone lies one nucleotide away. The chain recombines TRBV15 with TRBJ2-7, with TRBD2 identical over 14 bases. This CDR3 has 17 amino acids. CDR1 is LNHNV, CDR2 YYDKDF, per germline (reference sequence). Here the CDR3 reads CATSKPGLAGDLYKQYF. For the CDR3, the DNA is TGTGCCACCAGCAAGCCGGGACTAGCGGGGGACCTCTACAAGCAGTACTTC. The complete variable domain, with remaining parts taken from reference TRBV15 and TRBJ2-7, reads DAMVIQNPRYQVTQFGKPVTLSCSQTLNHNVMYWYQQKSSQAPKLLFHYYDKDFNNEADTPDNFQSRRPNTSFCFLDIRSPGLGDTAMYLCATSKPGLAGDLYKQYFGPGTRLTVT.

V and J are TRBV27 and TRBJ2-3; D gene ambiguous. CDR1 is MNHEY and CDR2 is SMNVEV in the germline V gene (reference sequence). The CDR3 consists of 12 residues. V was clipped by 6 bases and J by 2 bases, with 6 bases between them. This CDR3 reads CASSTLTDTQYF. In DNA, the CDR3 is TGTGCCAGCAGCACGCTCACAGATACGCAGTATTTT.

Ten or more counts support this clonotype. The V and J genes are TRBV6-1 and TRBJ2-7, with 8 bases that match TRBD1. Per the germline V gene, CDR1 is MNHNS and CDR2 is SASEGT. The trim removed 5 bases at V and 3 bases at J, leaving 9 bases unmatched. The CDR3 contains 15 residues. CDR3 DNA sequence: TGTGCCAGCAGTTCGCGGGACAGGTCAGACTACGAGCAGTACTTC. This translates into CASSSRDRSDYEQYF.